The present entry profiles one TCR beta chain with its context. Its antigen is unknown. No much larger clone is present one base from it, and per-base qualities are unavailable. This record comes from a study of blood T cell repertoires in COVID-19 (dated by TCRdb to about 2020). With regard to the full study: Samples covering the acute and convalescent phases of COVID-19 were provided by collaborators in the United States, Italy and Spain. The prospective study material was composed of cDNA or gDNA derived from T cells, B-cell-depleted T cells, or PBMCs. Deeply sampled blood TCRbeta repertoires from subjects exposed to, actively infected with, or recovered from COVID-19 were included in the dataset. The repertoires were released in a freely available public database meant as a resource for research on the immune response to SARS-CoV-2. Samples were obtained from the ongoing ImmuneRACE study (first 160 participants) and from roughly 1,300 subjects provided by 6 global collaborators. Sample metadata almost always included a de-identified subject ID, COVID-19 status, age in years and sex. Where available, HLA class I and class II types were obtained from metadata supplied by the sample provider rather than from assay-based typing.

Here is what the overall study found, with its caveats: The amount of clinical and demographic metadata varied by source and participant and was provided uncurated.

In the prospective study, participants were roughly 18 to 100 years old, resided in 24 geographic areas of the United States, and were enrolled through a virtual design. Cohort assignment in the prospective study relied on participant-reported clinical history from a screening survey and a study questionnaire. Recovered participants in ImmuneRACE Cohort 3 were defined as having two consecutive negative NP/OP PCR tests, clearance from a healthcare professional, or resolution of symptoms. Mobile phlebotomists in the prospective study collected whole blood, serum and a nasopharyngeal or oropharyngeal swab from every participant. Prospective study participants could optionally give additional blood draws and questionnaires over a roughly two-month period. Before DNA extraction, blood samples from the prospective study were shipped at room temperature or frozen. Reading the germline V gene gives CDR1 SGDLS and CDR2 YYNGEE. Taken from cysteine to phenylalanine, the CDR3 has 16 residues. Just CDR3 DNA is preserved here, 48 bases in frame from base 1. Compared with germline, V lacks 3 bases and J lacks 0 bases; bases without a gene match: 1.

TCRbeta CDR3 regions were amplified from genomic DNA by means of the immunoSEQ Assay, a bias-controlled multiplex PCR. The paper's processing steps were these. The number of nucleated cells in each sample was estimated from the amplification of reference gene primers within the assay. Sequence reads were collapsed and filtered to measure the absolute abundance of every unique TCRbeta CDR3 rearrangement. For each sample, productive Simpson clonality was calculated by taking the square root of Simpson's diversity index across productive rearrangements. TCRdb provides this immuneACCESS table in a form limited to in-frame rearrangements. Some clones are lacking; in checked studies, under half of them reflect an unresolved V gene, and why the rest are absent is not known. D and trimming come from the DNA, and the V and J calls and clone size come from that table. The sample records approximately 400,000 clones, around 83% of which are singletons. The top ten hold 5% to 6% of the sample.

Sequencing was performed on PBMCs or T cells enriched from blood (not recorded which). The source of this sequence is a woman aged 45-65 years who had recovered from COVID-19. The chain couples TRBV9 to TRBJ2-4; 12 middle bases align to TRBD2. DNA sequence: TGTGCCAGCAGCGCGGGACTAGCGGGAGCCAAAAACATTCAGTACTTC. Translated, it gives CASSAGLAGAKNIQYF.